The present TCR beta chain was sequenced within a study of OX40 agonist ivuxolimab in advanced cancers. Study as a whole: Partial responses occurred in Three dose-escalation patients, one with hepatocellular carcinoma and two with cutaneous melanoma.

TCRdb keeps only in-frame clones here, not all; method: immunoSEQ multiplex PCR. Of about 73,000 clones in the sample, about 86% are singletons; the top ten hold less than 2.5%. CDR1 and CDR2 (germline): SGHTA, FQGNSA. The V end was cut by 2 bases, the J end by 11 bases, with 11 bases between. The CDR3 spans 12 residues. The chain carries TRBV7-2 and TRBJ2-3; D gene ambiguous. The receptor comes from an adult with an advanced solid tumor such as melanoma, head and neck, liver or kidney cancer. Sequenced material: CD4+ or CD8+ T cells sorted from blood, taken in a trial of the OX40 agonist ivuxolimab. Here the CDR3 DNA reads TGTGCCAGCAGCTTATTCATGAAAGAGCAGTATTTT. Its protein is CASSLFMKEQYF.